These 25 T cell receptor beta chains came from one sample sequenced in a study of blood T cell repertoires in COVID-19 (dated by TCRdb to 2020 to 2021). To prepare the library, the immunoSEQ multiplex PCR assay was applied. TCRdb limited this immuneACCESS table to in-frame rearrangements with V and J called. A share of clones is missing; checked studies link under half to unresolved V genes, and the rest is unexplained. Within this sample are about 670,000 clones, with over 80% of them counted one time only. Over 0.2% of the sample comes from the top ten. Sequenced input: peripheral blood. Receptor source: a woman in her late teens or twenties with acute or convalescent COVID-19.

The chain recombines TRBV7-6 with TRBJ1-1; D uncertain. Trimming cost V 5 bases and J 3 bases, with 19 bases left between them. The CDR3 is made up of 16 amino acids. Germline-derived CDR1 and CDR2 are SGHVS and FNYEAQ. The CDR3 DNA reads as TGTGCCAGCAGCCTCTTTCCGCGGAGGGTTTACACTGAAGCTTTCTTT. It translates to CASSLFPRRVYTEAFF.

This chain joins TRBV24-1 and TRBJ1-3; 8 bases are shared with TRBD1. Germline V gene sequence: CDR1 KGHDR, CDR2 SFDVKD. This CDR3 is 16 amino acids long. V dropped 3 bases and J dropped 0; count of bases not matched to a gene: 3. The CDR3 nucleotides read TGTGCCACCAGTGATGGGACAGGATTCTCTGGAAACACCATATATTTT. It encodes CATSDGTGFSGNTIYF.

The gene calls are TRBV27 and TRBJ2-1; 8 bases match TRBD1. Trimming cost V 5 bases and J 7 bases; bases outside gene matches: 10. The CDR3 extends over 15 amino acids. From germline, CDR1 is MNHEY and CDR2 SMNVEV (reference sequence). In DNA form, the CDR3 reads TGTGCCAGCAGTCCTCCTGGACAGGGAAGAAATGAGCAGTTCTTC. Translation: CASSPPGQGRNEQFF.

Here the CDR3 DNA reads TGCGCCAGCAGCCAAGATGAGGAGCGAGTATTCTATGGCTACACCTTC. Its protein is CASSQDEERVFYGYTF. J is TRBJ1-2 and V is TRBV4-1, with D uncertain. The CDR3 spans 16 residues. The germline CDR1 and CDR2 sequences are MGHRA and YSYEKL. Trimming cost V 0 bases and J 4 bases, with 15 bases left between them.

This chain uses TRBV3-1 (or the pseudogene TRBV3-2) with TRBJ2-7, with a weak D call TRBD1 (5 bases). The CDR3 loop spans 14 amino acids. V was trimmed by 0 bases and J by 7 bases, leaving 13 bases between them. The germline CDR1 and CDR2 sequences are LGHDT and YNNKEL (reference sequence). The CDR3 loop reads CASSQETVGGEQYF. As DNA, the CDR3 is TGTGCCAGCAGCCAAGAGACAGTGGGTGGTGAGCAGTACTTC.

This clone was detected a few times. The chain combines TRBV20-1 with TRBJ1-2, with TRBD1 matching over 9 bases. Trimming removed 3 bases from V and 2 bases from J; junction bases left unmatched: 4. The CDR3 is made up of 14 amino acids. Germline assignment: CDR1 DFQATT and CDR2 SNEGSKA (reference sequence). CDR3 coding DNA: TGCAGTGCTAGTGGGACAGGGCGGAACTATGGCTACACCTTC. Its protein product is CSASGTGRNYGYTF.

V and J are TRBV5-3 and TRBJ2-7; 8 bases are a match to TRBD1. TRBV5-3 is labeled an ORF, and its function is uncertain. Trimming cost V 6 bases and J 7 bases; bases outside gene matches: 12. The CDR3 has 14 amino acids. The CDR3 DNA is TGTGCCAGAATCCCGCAGGGGGCTTTTGGGGAGCAGTACTTC. Encoded protein: CARIPQGAFGEQYF.

The V call is TRBV25-1, the J call TRBJ2-3, with D possibly matching TRBD2 (5 bases). This CDR3 is 16 amino acids long. Germline CDR1 is MGHDK and CDR2 is SYGVNS. The V gene lost 3 bases and the J gene lost 0 bases, with 13 bases spanning the gap. CDR3 bases: TGTGCCAGCAGTGACACGGGGAGATCTAGCACAGATACGCAGTATTTT. It yields the protein CASSDTGRSSTDTQYF.

The rearrangement joins TRBV9 to TRBJ1-1; no definite D call. The CDR3 covers 15 residues. V shed 4 bases and J shed 0 bases, with 13 bases lying between them. Germline V gene lookup returns CDR1 SGDLS and CDR2 YYNGEE. CDR3 residues: CASSPSHGLNTEAFF. The DNA of the CDR3 is TGTGCCAGCAGCCCATCCCATGGGCTGAACACTGAAGCTTTCTTT.

The chain links TRBV11-2 to TRBJ1-4; D might be TRBD1 (6 bases). Trimming left V 3 bases short and J 8 bases short, with 13 bases between. The V gene's germline CDR1 is SGHAT and CDR2 FQNNGV. The CDR3 totals 14 residues. The CDR3 DNA sequence: TGTGCCAGCAGCTTGCGGGGGCGCGGGGAAAAACTGTTTTTT. Translation gives CASSLRGRGEKLFF.

CDR3: CSASRGLLNTEAFF. The CDR3 DNA is TGCAGTGCTAGTAGGGGACTTTTGAACACTGAAGCTTTCTTT. The gene calls are TRBV20-1 and TRBJ1-1, with D tentatively TRBD1 (5 bases). This CDR3 spans 14 amino acids. Germline V lookup: CDR1 DFQATT, CDR2 SNEGSKA (reference sequence). Trimming took off 3 bases at V and 0 bases at J, with 11 bases between the two ends.

J is TRBJ2-7 and V is TRBV5-4, with D perhaps TRBD2 (5 bases). Per the germline V gene, CDR1 is SGHNT and CDR2 is YYREEE (reference sequence). The CDR3 is 15 residues long. With 0 bases removed from V and 3 bases from J, the gap between germline ends came to 13 bases. The CDR3 here is CASSLASGSIYEQYF. In nucleotides, the CDR3 is TGTGCCAGCAGCTTGGCTTCGGGATCGATCTACGAGCAGTACTTC.

V gene TRBV21-1 combines with J gene TRBJ1-4; whether TRBD1, the table's D call, matches the DNA was not checked. TRBV21-1 has pseudogene status. CDR3 length equals 17 residues. The CDR3 region has the DNA TGTGCCAGCAGCAAAGCGGACAGGCCCTCTGAAAATGAAAAACTGTTTTTT. Translation gives CASSKADRPSENEKLFF.

The chain joins TRBV6-5 to TRBJ2-7; a weak D match, TRBD2 (6 bases). CDR1 is MNHEY, CDR2 SVGAGI, per germline. Trimming removed 7 bases from V and 3 bases from J, with 19 bases in between. There are 15 residues in the CDR3. CDR3 region: CASMGGSDTYYEQYF. The CDR3 DNA follows: TGTGCCAGCATGGGAGGATCAGACACATACTACGAGCAGTACTTC.

This clone was seen only a few times. V is TRBV27 and J is TRBJ2-1, with D perhaps matching TRBD2 (6 bases). Germline V gene sequence: CDR1 MNHEY, CDR2 SMNVEV (reference sequence). This CDR3 spans 11 amino acids. Trimming shortened V by 4 bases and J by 9 bases, and 7 bases separated the two germline ends. Here the CDR3 DNA reads TGTGCCAGCAGTTACGGGGGTGAGCAGTTCTTC. This gives the protein CASSYGGEQFF.

The chain uses TRBV4-2 and TRBJ2-3; D is ambiguous. The germline gives CDR1 LGHNA, CDR2 YNFKEQ. The V gene lost 4 bases and the J gene lost 2 bases, with 7 bases spanning the gap. The CDR3 loop spans 13 amino acids. CDR3 amino acids: CASSPPLTDTQYF. The CDR3 DNA reads as TGTGCCAGCAGCCCCCCCCTCACAGATACGCAGTATTTT.

Note on this clone: Distinct nucleotide sequences in the sample also encode this CDR3. The gene calls are TRBV2 and TRBJ2-1, with 7 bases identical to TRBD1. The V and J ends lost 6 bases and 0 bases, in that order; junction bases with no gene match: 5. This CDR3 is built from 15 residues. Germline V gene lookup returns CDR1 SNHLY and CDR2 FYNNEI. The CDR3 region is CASSEDRSSYNEQFF. In DNA form, the CDR3 reads TGTGCCAGCAGCGAGGACAGGAGCTCCTACAATGAGCAGTTCTTC.

V gene TRBV2 combines with J gene TRBJ1-6, with D unclear. There are 12 residues in the CDR3. From germline, CDR1 is SNHLY and CDR2 FYNNEI. The V and J ends lost 4 bases and 7 bases respectively, with 5 bases between them. The CDR3 region has the DNA TGTGCCAGCAGTGGGAGGAATTCACCCCTCCACTTT. Translated, it gives CASSGRNSPLHF.

This rearrangement joins TRBV30 to TRBJ1-1, with D perhaps TRBD1 (5 bases). The CDR3 totals 17 residues. V lost 1 base to trimming and J lost 6 bases, with 24 bases between them. Looked up from germline, CDR1 is GTSNPN and CDR2 is SVGIG (reference sequence). In DNA form, the CDR3 reads TGTGCCTGGAGTGCCCAAATCCTCGTCCGGGGGAGCCCTGAAGCTTTCTTT. Its protein product is CAWSAQILVRGSPEAFF.

V and J are TRBV11-2 and TRBJ2-7; 9 positions agree with TRBD1. Germline V gene data show CDR1 as SGHAT and CDR2 as FQNNGV. This CDR3 region has 15 residues. The V segment lost 5 bases and the J segment 0 bases; nucleotides outside the gene matches: 5. This CDR3 is CASSLGQGSSYEQYF. CDR3 DNA sequence: TGTGCCAGCAGCCTGGGACAGGGATCCTCCTACGAGCAGTACTTC. The whole variable domain, remainder taken from reference TRBV11-2 and TRBJ2-7, is EAGVAQSPRYKIIEKRQSVAFWCNPISGHATLYWYQQILGQGPKLLIQFQNNGVVDDSQLPKDRFSAERLKGVDSTLKIQPAKLEDSAVYLCASSLGQGSSYEQYFGPGTRLTVT.

This clone was seen a single time. The genes are TRBV9 and TRBJ2-2; D is unclear. From germline, CDR1 is SGDLS and CDR2 YYNGEE. This CDR3 has 13 amino acids. V was trimmed by 0 bases and J by 6 bases, leaving 6 bases between them. CDR3 sequence: CASSVAFAGELFF. CDR3 in DNA: TGTGCCAGCAGCGTAGCTTTTGCCGGGGAGCTGTTTTTT.

This chain connects TRBV4-1 to TRBJ2-7; D gene uncertain. Trimming took off 0 bases at V and 1 base at J, with 7 bases between the two ends. The CDR3 is made up of 14 amino acids. Per the germline V gene, CDR1 is MGHRA and CDR2 is YSYEKL. CDR3 bases: TGCGCCAGCAGCCAAGACTTCCCTTCCTACGAGCAGTACTTC. Amino acids: CASSQDFPSYEQYF.

This rearrangement joins TRBV9 to TRBJ1-4, with TRBD1 identical over 8 bases. The V and J ends lost 4 bases and 8 bases, in that order; junction bases with no gene match: 7. Per germline, CDR1 SGDLS and CDR2 YYNGEE. This CDR3 is 14 amino acids long. The CDR3: CASSPRTGFEKLFF. DNA of the CDR3: TGTGCCAGCAGCCCCAGGACAGGGTTCGAAAAACTGTTTTTT.

The rearrangement links TRBV13 to TRBJ2-1; D perhaps matches TRBD1 (6 bases). The germline V gene encodes CDR1 PRHDT and CDR2 FYEKMQ (reference sequence). With 5 bases removed from V and 9 bases from J, the gap between germline ends came to 11 bases. The CDR3 has 12 amino acids. The CDR3, as DNA: TGTGCCAGCAGCCTACAGGGTATTGAGCAGTTCTTC. Amino acids: CASSLQGIEQFF.

This chain links TRBV2 with TRBJ1-1, with D perhaps TRBD1 (5 bases). V lost 6 bases and J 1 base, leaving 12 bases between the germline ends. The CDR3 sequence is 14 residues long. In germline, CDR1 is SNHLY, CDR2 FYNNEI. CDR3 sequence (DNA): TGTGCCAGCAGAAAGGGGAGGGGGAACACTGAAGCTTTCTTT. This translates into CASRKGRGNTEAFF. Variable domain in full (rest from reference TRBV2 and TRBJ1-1): EPEVTQTPSHQVTQMGQEVILRCVPISNHLYFYWYRQILGQKVEFLVSFYNNEISEKSEIFDDQFSVERPDGSNFTLKIRSTKLEDSAMYFCASRKGRGNTEAFFGQGTRLTVV.